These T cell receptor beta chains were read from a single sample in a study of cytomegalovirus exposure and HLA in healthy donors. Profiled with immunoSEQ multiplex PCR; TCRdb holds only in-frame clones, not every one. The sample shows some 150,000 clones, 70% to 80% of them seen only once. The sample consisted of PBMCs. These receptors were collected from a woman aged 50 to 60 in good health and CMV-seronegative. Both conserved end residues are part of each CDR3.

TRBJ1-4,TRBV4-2,CASSQGGDGLLFF
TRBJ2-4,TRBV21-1,CASSTRQGTNIQYF
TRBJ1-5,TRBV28,CASSLYGRALNQPQHF
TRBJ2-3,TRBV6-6,CASSPTGSTDTQYF
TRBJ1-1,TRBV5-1,CASSLGQLDTEAFF
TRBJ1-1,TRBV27,CASSLGGPGGTEAFF
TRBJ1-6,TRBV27,CASSSGRVGNSPLHF
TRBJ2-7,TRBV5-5,CASSLEISARSYEQYF
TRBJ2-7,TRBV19,CASSHRGGEQYF
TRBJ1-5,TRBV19,CASSRTGSNQPQHF
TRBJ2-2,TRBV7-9,CASSFGTGDTGELFF
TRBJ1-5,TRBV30,CAWSAGTGTTRVVNQPQHF
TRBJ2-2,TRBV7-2,CASSGTGYTGELFF
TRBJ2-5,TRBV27,CASRPTSGRAWETQYF
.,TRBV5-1,CASSLGTVSYEQYF
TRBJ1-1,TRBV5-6,CASSLTQGGAFF
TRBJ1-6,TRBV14,CASSQEGLNSPLHF
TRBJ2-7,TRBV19,CASSTGTGAYEQYF
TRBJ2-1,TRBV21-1,CASSKAGGSSYNEQFF
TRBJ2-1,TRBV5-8,CASSLQGSSYNEQFF
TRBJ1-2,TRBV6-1,CASSRRGDNNGYTF
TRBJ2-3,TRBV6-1,CASSFGLTSTDTQYF